Below are 26 T cell receptor beta chains sequenced from a single sample in a study of T cells after yellow fever vaccination. MiXCR, run by TCRdb on the 5' RACE reads, gives a single entry per CDR3 protein. The sample lists about 170,000 distinct CDR3 sequences; roughly 6.2% were seen once. Sequencing used CD4+ T cells sorted from PBMCs, obtained on the day of the first yellow fever vaccination. The origin of the receptors is a man between 18 and 29 years old who received the YFV17D yellow fever vaccine.

This clonotype was recorded at least ten times. The rearrangement links TRBV7-2 to TRBJ1-2, with TRBD1 matching 8 bases. Germline V gives CDR1 SGHTA, CDR2 FQGNSA. The V segment lost 1 base and the J segment 4 bases; nucleotides outside the gene matches: 2. CDR3 length equals 14 residues. CDR3 amino acids: CASSLVQGAYGYTF. The CDR3 DNA reads as TGTGCCAGCAGCTTAGTTCAGGGGGCCTATGGCTACACCTTC.

The chain uses TRBV7-3 and TRBJ1-5; D possibly corresponds to TRBD1 (5 bases). V was trimmed by 8 bases and J by 1 base, leaving 12 bases between them. CDR3 length: 14 residues. The germline V gene encodes CDR1 SGHTA and CDR2 FQGTGA. As DNA, the CDR3 is TGTGCCAGCGGGGGGATGGGGAGCAATCAGCCCCAGCATTTT. Its translation: CASGGMGSNQPQHF.

This chain uses TRBV7-2 with TRBJ2-5, with a tentative D call TRBD2 (5 bases). The CDR3 runs to 14 residues. The ends were cut back, 3 bases at V and 2 bases at J, with 10 bases in the middle. Germline V gives CDR1 SGHTA, CDR2 FQGNSA. CDR3 amino acids: CASSFLALQETQYF. The CDR3 nucleotides are TGTGCCAGCAGCTTCTTAGCGCTTCAAGAGACCCAGTACTTC. The full variable domain, in which reference TRBV7-2 and TRBJ2-5 provide the parts outside the CDR3, is GAGVSQSPSNKVTEKGKDVELRCDPISGHTALYWYRQSLGQGLEFLIYFQGNSAPDKSGLPSDRFSAERTGGSVSTLTIQRTQQEDSAVYLCASSFLALQETQYFGPGTRLLVL.

This clonotype was detected ten times or more. J is TRBJ2-7 and V is TRBV21-1; the D segment call TRBD2 is taken from the table without a DNA check. TRBV21-1 is designated a pseudogene. This CDR3 spans 13 amino acids. CDR3 protein: CASGGRRAYEQYV. CDR3 sequence (DNA): TGTGCCAGCGGAGGGCGTAGGGCCTACGAGCAGTACGTC.

The V call is TRBV6-5, the J call TRBJ1-1; D is possibly TRBD1 (6 bases). Trimming removed 4 bases from V and 7 bases from J, with 19 bases in between. This CDR3 has 15 amino acids. From germline, CDR1 is MNHEY and CDR2 SVGAGI. CDR3 nucleotides: TGTGCCAGCAGTTCCCCAGGAGGGGGAAGAGGTGAAGCTTTCTTT. It yields the protein CASSSPGGGRGEAFF.

At least ten counts were recorded for this clonotype. V usage is TRBV12-3 or TRBV12-4 and J usage is TRBJ2-7; D gene unclear. This CDR3 contains 14 residues. V shed 7 bases and J shed 1 base, with 14 bases lying between them. CDR3 sequence reads: CASIPAGQSYEQYF. CDR3 DNA sequence: TGTGCCAGCATCCCTGCTGGGCAGTCCTACGAGCAGTACTTC.

The sample holds many counts of this clonotype. The J gene is TRBJ2-3, the V gene TRBV5-1; 10 bases match TRBD2. In germline, CDR1 is SGHRS, CDR2 YFSETQ. The J segment lost 3 bases and the V segment lost 5 bases, leaving 9 bases of the junction unmatched. The CDR3 contains 16 residues. The CDR3 region has the DNA TGCGCCAGCAGTCCTCAGCGGGGGGGTTCGACAGATACGCAGTATTTT. It is translated as CASSPQRGGSTDTQYF.

This clonotype was found a few times. This chain uses TRBV4-1 with TRBJ1-2; 9 bases align to TRBD1. Germline V gives CDR1 MGHRA, CDR2 YSYEKL. The CDR3 is 15 amino acids. J was trimmed by 8 bases and V by 1 base; bases with no gene match: 8. CDR3 sequence reads: CASSQVGQGSRGYTF. The CDR3 DNA sequence: TGCGCCAGCAGCCAAGTGGGACAGGGTTCTCGCGGCTACACCTTC.

The sample holds many counts of this clonotype. The V gene is TRBV7-9, the J gene TRBJ2-3; no firm D call. CDR3 length: 16 amino acids. Trimming left V 8 bases short and J 0 bases short, with 18 bases between. Germline V gene lookup returns CDR1 SEHNR and CDR2 FQNEAQ (reference sequence). Here the CDR3 reads CASFSGPPSSTDTQYF. Here the CDR3 DNA reads TGTGCCAGCTTTTCGGGCCCCCCTTCTAGCACAGATACGCAGTATTTT.

With regard to this clonotype: Likely a read error: the CDR3 ends without its conserved phenylalanine or tryptophan. The chain joins TRBV7-2 to TRBJ2-5; D may be TRBD1 (5 bases). Germline V gene sequence: CDR1 SGHTA, CDR2 FQGNSA. V shed 1 base and J shed 1 base, with 7 bases lying between them. This CDR3 spans 14 amino acids. CDR3 sequence: CASSLGGSQETQYL. CDR3 in DNA: TGTGCCAGCAGCTTAGGGGGCAGCCAAGAGACCCAGTACCTC.

This clonotype was picked up a small number of times. The rearrangement joins TRBV2 to TRBJ2-2; 11 bases are a match to TRBD2. The CDR3 is made up of 14 amino acids. V shed 7 bases and J 5 bases; nucleotides not matched to a gene: 3. Germline CDR1 is SNHLY and CDR2 is FYNNEI. The CDR3 sequence is CASIAGGRTGELFF. CDR3 nucleotides: TGTGCCAGCATAGCGGGGGGGCGTACCGGGGAGCTGTTTTTT. The whole variable domain, remainder taken from reference TRBV2 and TRBJ2-2, is EPEVTQTPSHQVTQMGQEVILRCVPISNHLYFYWYRQILGQKVEFLVSFYNNEISEKSEIFDDQFSVERPDGSNFTLKIRSTKLEDSAMYFCASIAGGRTGELFFGEGSRLTVL.

This chain connects TRBV10-2 to TRBJ1-4; D gene unclear. The CDR3 has 12 amino acids. The V end was cut by 6 bases, the J end by 5 bases, with 7 bases between. CDR1 WSHSY and CDR2 SAAADI come from the germline V gene. This CDR3 is CASRTTNEKLFF. Here the CDR3 DNA reads TGCGCCAGCAGGACTACGAATGAAAAACTGTTTTTT.

This chain links TRBV20-1 with TRBJ1-1, with TRBD1 matching 12 bases. The CDR3 extends over 16 amino acids. V lost 4 bases to trimming and J lost 0 bases; unmatched junction nucleotides: 6. CDR1 and CDR2 from the germline V gene are DFQATT and SNEGSKA (reference sequence). CDR3 in amino acids: CSATGTGGGMNTEAFF. As DNA, the CDR3 is TGCAGTGCTACCGGGACAGGGGGCGGTATGAACACTGAAGCTTTCTTT.

The table lists this clonotype with a few counts. This chain uses TRBV5-6 with TRBJ2-2; D might be TRBD1 (6 bases). The CDR3 contains 17 residues. Per germline, CDR1 SGHDT and CDR2 YYEEEE. V lost 4 bases to trimming and J lost 2 bases, with 18 bases between them. This CDR3 is CASSLLGDRTNTGELFF. The CDR3 region has the DNA TGTGCCAGCAGCCTACTAGGCGACAGGACCAACACCGGGGAGCTGTTTTTT.

There are many counts of this clonotype. V and J are TRBV27 and TRBJ1-6; TRBD1 aligns across 10 bases. Germline V gene lookup returns CDR1 MNHEY and CDR2 SMNVEV (reference sequence). The V and J ends lost 5 bases and 8 bases, in that order; junction bases with no gene match: 9. The CDR3 contains 16 residues. The CDR3 DNA follows: TGTGCCAGCAGTCGACGATCCGGGACAGGGGATTCACCCCTCCACTTT. Translated: CASSRRSGTGDSPLHF.

This clonotype was detected only a few times. The gene calls are TRBV29-1 and TRBJ1-1; D not resolved. V lost 0 bases to trimming and J lost 2 bases, with 7 bases between them. The CDR3 contains 13 residues. The germline CDR1 and CDR2 sequences are SQVTM and ANQGSEA. The CDR3 DNA follows: TGCAGCGTTGAAGACCAAGTTAACACTGAAGCTTTCTTT. This sequence encodes CSVEDQVNTEAFF. Using reference TRBV29-1 and TRBJ1-1 for the parts outside the CDR3, the full variable domain is SAVISQKPSRDICQRGTSLTIQCQVDSQVTMMFWYRQQPGQSLTLIATANQGSEATYESGFVIDKFPISRPNLTFSTLTVSNMSPEDSSIYLCSVEDQVNTEAFFGQGTRLTVV.

In this sample, this clonotype turned up a few times. The CDR3 coding sequence is TGTGCCATCCAAGGCCCGGGGGGTCGCTATGGCTACACCTTC. This sequence encodes CAIQGPGGRYGYTF. The genes are TRBV28 and TRBJ1-2; D might be TRBD1 (5 bases). The CDR3 has 14 residues. V lost 10 bases to trimming and J lost 4 bases, with 19 bases between them. In germline, CDR1 is MDHEN, CDR2 SYDVKM.

The V call is TRBV29-1, the J call TRBJ1-2; 7 bases line up with TRBD1. Germline CDR1 SQVTM, CDR2 ANQGSEA. The CDR3 contains 14 residues. Unmatched junction bases numbered 11, after V lost 2 bases and J lost 8 bases. This chain's CDR3 is CSVERPRRGDGYTF. In DNA, the CDR3 is TGCAGCGTTGAAAGGCCTCGCAGGGGGGACGGCTACACCTTC.

This clonotype appeared many times. This sequence joins TRBV5-6 and TRBJ2-5, with 10 bases aligning to TRBD2. CDR3 length: 14 amino acids. Germline V gene sequence: CDR1 SGHDT, CDR2 YYEEEE. V lost 4 bases, J lost 5 bases, and 5 bases stayed unmatched. Here the CDR3 DNA reads TGTGCCAGCAGCAAAGGGACTAGCGTTGAGACCCAGTACTTC. Its translation: CASSKGTSVETQYF.

This clonotype appeared many times. This chain uses TRBV20-1 with TRBJ2-3, with 8 positions matching TRBD2. CDR3 size: 14 residues. Germline CDR1 is DFQATT and CDR2 is SNEGSKA (reference sequence). V was pared by 3 bases and J by 2 bases, with 4 bases of the junction left unmatched. In DNA, the CDR3 is TGCAGTGCTAGGTATAGCGGGGCCACAGATACGCAGTATTTT. It yields the protein CSARYSGATDTQYF.

This clonotype was picked up many times. The CDR3 DNA follows: TGTGCCAGCAGCCAAGATAGGACCTACGAGCAGTACTTC. Translated: CASSQDRTYEQYF. This chain uses TRBV4-2 with TRBJ2-7; D remains unclear. The germline CDR1 and CDR2 sequences are LGHNA and YNFKEQ. The V end was cut by 0 bases, the J end by 2 bases, with 5 bases between. The CDR3 is made up of 13 amino acids.

This clonotype was picked up a small number of times. The rearrangement joins TRBV5-4 to TRBJ2-7, with D perhaps TRBD1 (6 bases). Germline lookup yields CDR1 SGHNT and CDR2 YYREEE (reference sequence). This CDR3 is 15 amino acids long. Trimming left V 4 bases short and J 5 bases short, with 19 bases between. The CDR3 coding sequence is TGTGCCAGCAGCCCCTACCCGACAGGCCGCGACGAGCAGTACGTC. Protein: CASSPYPTGRDEQYV.

Ten or more counts support this clonotype. This chain joins TRBV4-2 and TRBJ2-2; a weak D match, TRBD2 (6 bases). Germline V gene sequence: CDR1 LGHNA, CDR2 YNFKEQ. V gave up 0 bases and J gave up 3 bases, with 17 bases separating them. CDR3 length equals 18 residues. CDR3 loop: CASSQEPLRGDYTGELFF. The CDR3 DNA is TGTGCCAGCAGCCAAGAGCCCCTGCGGGGAGATTACACCGGGGAGCTGTTTTTT.

This clonotype was seen ten or more times. The chain links TRBV5-1 to TRBJ1-6, with 7 positions matching TRBD1. The V and J ends lost 7 bases and 5 bases, in that order; junction bases with no gene match: 3. CDR1 and CDR2 from the germline V gene are SGHRS and YFSETQ. The CDR3 is 13 amino acids. This CDR3 is CASCDRDNSPLHF. Here the CDR3 DNA reads TGCGCCAGCTGTGACAGGGATAATTCACCCCTCCACTTT.

This clonotype showed up many times. V usage is TRBV4-3 and J usage is TRBJ1-3; possible D gene TRBD1, 5 bases. The V end was cut by 0 bases, the J end by 3 bases, with 12 bases between. From germline, CDR1 is LGHNA and CDR2 YSLEER. The CDR3 extends over 16 amino acids. DNA of the CDR3: TGCGCCAGCAGCCAAGATCCGAGGGGCTTTGGAAACACCATATATTTT. Translating it yields CASSQDPRGFGNTIYF.

The table lists this clonotype with many counts. The chain employs TRBV6-1 and TRBJ2-7; weak D call: TRBD1 (5 bases). The germline CDR1 and CDR2 sequences are MNHNS and SASEGT. The CDR3 is 14 residues long. V lost 9 bases to trimming and J lost 0 bases, with 15 bases between them. CDR3 in amino acids: CASSRVDGSYEQYV. CDR3 nucleotide sequence: TGTGCCAGTTCCAGGGTGGATGGCTCCTACGAGCAGTACGTC.